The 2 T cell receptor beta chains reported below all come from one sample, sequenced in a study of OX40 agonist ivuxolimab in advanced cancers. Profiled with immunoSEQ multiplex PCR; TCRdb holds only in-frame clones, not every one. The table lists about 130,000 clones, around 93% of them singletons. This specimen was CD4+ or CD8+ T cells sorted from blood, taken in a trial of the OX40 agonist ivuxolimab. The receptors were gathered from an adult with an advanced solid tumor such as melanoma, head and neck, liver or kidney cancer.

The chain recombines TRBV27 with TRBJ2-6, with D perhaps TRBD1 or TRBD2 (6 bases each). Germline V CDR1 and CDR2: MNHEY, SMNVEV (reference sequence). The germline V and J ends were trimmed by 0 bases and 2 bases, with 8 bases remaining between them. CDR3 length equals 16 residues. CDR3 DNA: TGTGCCAGCAGTTTATCCGGGGGCCCTGGGGCCAACGTCCTGACTTTC. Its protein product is CASSLSGGPGANVLTF.

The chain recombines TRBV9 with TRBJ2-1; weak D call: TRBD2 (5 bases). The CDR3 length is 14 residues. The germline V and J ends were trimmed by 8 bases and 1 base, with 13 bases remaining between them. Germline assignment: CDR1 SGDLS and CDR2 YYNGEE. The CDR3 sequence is CASGGGQSYNEQFF. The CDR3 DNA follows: TGTGCCAGTGGCGGCGGGCAGTCCTACAATGAGCAGTTCTTC.